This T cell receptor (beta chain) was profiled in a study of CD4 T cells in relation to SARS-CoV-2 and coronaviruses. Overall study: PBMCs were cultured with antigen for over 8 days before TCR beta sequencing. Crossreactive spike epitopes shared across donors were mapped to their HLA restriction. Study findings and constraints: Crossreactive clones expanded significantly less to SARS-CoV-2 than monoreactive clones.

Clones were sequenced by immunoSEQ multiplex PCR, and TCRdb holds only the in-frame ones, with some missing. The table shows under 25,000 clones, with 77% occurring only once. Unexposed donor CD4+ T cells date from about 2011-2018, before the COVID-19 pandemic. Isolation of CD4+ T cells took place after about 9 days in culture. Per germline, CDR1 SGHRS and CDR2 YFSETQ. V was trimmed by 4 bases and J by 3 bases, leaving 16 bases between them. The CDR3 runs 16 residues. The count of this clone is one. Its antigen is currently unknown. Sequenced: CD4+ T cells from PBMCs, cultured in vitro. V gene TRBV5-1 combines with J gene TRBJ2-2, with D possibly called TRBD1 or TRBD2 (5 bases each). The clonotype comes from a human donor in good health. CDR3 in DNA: TGCGCCAGCAGCGATCCCCCGGGACCTGACACCGGGGAGCTGTTTTTT. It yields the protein CASSDPPGPDTGELFF.